The entry below describes one T cell receptor (beta chain). Antigen unknown. CD8+ and CD4+ T cells from blood underwent TCR beta sequencing, which was carried out in a high-throughput format. Healthy donors acted as controls, with matching for age and sex. Bulk CD8+ and CD4+ cells came from magnetic negative isolation; CD8+ TEMRA by FACS. This record comes from a study of CD8 T cells in Susac syndrome. Study-wide findings and caveats: It was acknowledged by the study that relatively few individuals were included in its TCR sequencing and HLA analysis.

RNA was extracted with the RNeasy kit, and a quantity of about 0.5 to 1 ug was reverse transcribed using random hexamers. In TCRdb, the immunoSEQ multiplex PCR reads were re-called with MiXCR into one record per CDR3 protein. The sample lists some 120,000 distinct CDR3 sequences, roughly 96% occurring once. The CDR3 has 17 residues. Trimming took off 7 bases at V and 2 bases at J, with 18 bases between the two ends. Germline V gene lookup returns CDR1 MDHEN and CDR2 SYDVKM. This chain links TRBV28 with TRBJ2-6; possibly TRBD2 for D (5 bases). Sequencing used CD4+ T cells from PBMCs. This TCR came from a human donor in good health. DNA of the CDR3: TGTGCCAGCACCCCGAGGGTGGGTTCTCCTGGGGCCAACGTCCTGACTTTC. Its translation: CASTPRVGSPGANVLTF.